This is a list of T cell receptor beta chains from one sample in a study of cytomegalovirus exposure and HLA in healthy donors. The data were produced by immunoSEQ multiplex PCR, yet TCRdb's version contains in-frame clones alone and is incomplete. The sample consists of a few hundred thousand clones, over 75% of them appearing once. Specimen: PBMCs. These receptors all come from a woman aged 25 to 45 in good health and CMV-seronegative. Each CDR3 is given with its conserved first and last residue. Fields, in order: CDR3 length, clone size, J gene, V gene, D gene, CDR3 DNA, CDR3 protein. The D gene is left open where the match is weak. Clone size is given for some rows only: seen once, a few or many times, or a class if the clone is expanded.

cdr3_length: 13
clone_size: -
j_call: TRBJ1-1
v_call: TRBV6-1
d_call: TRBD1
cdr3_nt: TGTGCCAGCAGCGGACAGGTGAACACTGAAGCTTTCTTT
cdr3_aa: CASSGQVNTEAFF

cdr3_length: 12
clone_size: few
j_call: TRBJ1-2
v_call: TRBV4-2
d_call: -
cdr3_nt: TGTGCCAGCAGCCAGTCAAGCGTTGGCTACACCTTC
cdr3_aa: CASSQSSVGYTF

cdr3_length: 17
clone_size: -
j_call: TRBJ1-5
v_call: TRBV30
d_call: -
cdr3_nt: TGTGCCTGGAGTGTACTTCGGGGGGCCGTAGCAAATCAGCCCCAGCATTTT
cdr3_aa: CAWSVLRGAVANQPQHF

cdr3_length: 15
clone_size: -
j_call: TRBJ2-3
v_call: TRBV9
d_call: TRBD2
cdr3_nt: TGTGCCAGCAGCGTACGGGGGGGGTTCACAGATACGCAGTATTTT
cdr3_aa: CASSVRGGFTDTQYF

cdr3_length: 13
clone_size: -
j_call: TRBJ1-4
v_call: TRBV6-6
d_call: TRBD1
cdr3_nt: TGTGCCAGCAGTTGGACAGGTTTGGAAAAACTGTTTTTT
cdr3_aa: CASSWTGLEKLFF

cdr3_length: 15
clone_size: -
j_call: TRBJ1-6
v_call: TRBV4-1
d_call: -
cdr3_nt: TGCGCCAGCAGCCAAGAAGCGGGGAACAGGGCCTCCCTCCACTTT
cdr3_aa: CASSQEAGNRASLHF

cdr3_length: 13
clone_size: -
j_call: TRBJ2-5
v_call: TRBV27
d_call: TRBD1
cdr3_nt: TGTGCCAGCAGTTCCCAGGGGGTTCAGACCCAGTACTTC
cdr3_aa: CASSSQGVQTQYF

cdr3_length: 15
clone_size: few
j_call: TRBJ1-1
v_call: TRBV30
d_call: -
cdr3_nt: TGTGCCTGGAATAGGATCTGGGAGAGGGACACTGAAGCTTTCTTT
cdr3_aa: CAWNRIWERDTEAFF

cdr3_length: 13
clone_size: -
j_call: TRBJ2-7
v_call: TRBV7-8
d_call: TRBD1
cdr3_nt: TGTGCCAGCGCCTTGGACAGGGGACACGAGCAGTACTTC
cdr3_aa: CASALDRGHEQYF

cdr3_length: 16
clone_size: few
j_call: TRBJ1-4
v_call: TRBV6-1
d_call: -
cdr3_nt: TGTGCCAGCAGTGCCACGGTTTACGGGTCTGGGGAAAAACTGTTTTTT
cdr3_aa: CASSATVYGSGEKLFF

cdr3_length: 16
clone_size: -
j_call: TRBJ2-7
v_call: TRBV11-2
d_call: -
cdr3_nt: TGTGCCAGCAGCTTAGTTCTCCAGGGGAACTCCTACGAGCAGTACTTC
cdr3_aa: CASSLVLQGNSYEQYF

cdr3_length: 14
clone_size: once
j_call: TRBJ2-3
v_call: TRBV7-9
d_call: -
cdr3_nt: TGTGCCAGCAATGTTATGCAGGGTACAGATACGCAGTATTTT
cdr3_aa: CASNVMQGTDTQYF

cdr3_length: 16
clone_size: -
j_call: TRBJ2-3
v_call: TRBV9
d_call: TRBD2
cdr3_nt: TGTGCCAGCAGCGTAGTTGGAACTAGCGGGCCAGATACGCAGTATTTT
cdr3_aa: CASSVVGTSGPDTQYF

cdr3_length: 13
clone_size: -
j_call: TRBJ1-2
v_call: TRBV6-5
d_call: -
cdr3_nt: TGTGCCAGCAGTTACTCGGGCGACTATGGCTACACCTTC
cdr3_aa: CASSYSGDYGYTF

cdr3_length: 18
clone_size: -
j_call: TRBJ2-7
v_call: TRBV7-9
d_call: -
cdr3_nt: TGTGCCAGCGGACCTGTGGGGGGGGCGCCTTATCCTACCTACGAGCAGTACTTC
cdr3_aa: CASGPVGGAPYPTYEQYF

cdr3_length: 16
clone_size: -
j_call: TRBJ2-3
v_call: TRBV9
d_call: TRBD2
cdr3_nt: TGTGCCAGCAGCGTAGAGATAGCGGGGGGGGCAGATACGCAGTATTTT
cdr3_aa: CASSVEIAGGADTQYF

cdr3_length: 12
clone_size: -
j_call: TRBJ1-5
v_call: TRBV5-8
d_call: -
cdr3_nt: TGTGCCAGCAACTACAGGGCCCAGCCCCAGCATTTT
cdr3_aa: CASNYRAQPQHF

cdr3_length: 12
clone_size: -
j_call: TRBJ2-7
v_call: TRBV7-9
d_call: TRBD1
cdr3_nt: TGTGCCAGCAGCGCCAACAGGGGCGAGCAGTACTTC
cdr3_aa: CASSANRGEQYF

cdr3_length: 15
clone_size: -
j_call: TRBJ2-1
v_call: TRBV6-5
d_call: TRBD2
cdr3_nt: TGTGCCAGCAGCTTGAGCGGGGGGTACTACAATGAGCAGTTCTTC
cdr3_aa: CASSLSGGYYNEQFF

cdr3_length: 16
clone_size: -
j_call: TRBJ2-1
v_call: TRBV11-2
d_call: -
cdr3_nt: TGTGCCAGCAGCTTAGTTTATGCGGCTACATACAATGAGCAGTTCTTC
cdr3_aa: CASSLVYAATYNEQFF

cdr3_length: 14
clone_size: -
j_call: TRBJ2-3
v_call: TRBV7-6
d_call: -
cdr3_nt: TGTGCCAGCAGCTCGGGACTGAGCACAGATACGCAGTATTTT
cdr3_aa: CASSSGLSTDTQYF

cdr3_length: 14
clone_size: -
j_call: TRBJ2-1
v_call: TRBV5-1
d_call: -
cdr3_nt: TGCGCCAGCAGCTTGGCGGGAGAGTACAATGAGCAGTTCTTC
cdr3_aa: CASSLAGEYNEQFF

cdr3_length: 12
clone_size: -
j_call: TRBJ1-1
v_call: TRBV4-1
d_call: -
cdr3_nt: TGCGCCAGCAGCCACCCCGGTGTTGAAGCTTTCTTT
cdr3_aa: CASSHPGVEAFF

cdr3_length: 15
clone_size: -
j_call: TRBJ1-1
v_call: TRBV6-1
d_call: -
cdr3_nt: TGTGCCAGCAGTGAAGTGCGGGTTGTGAACACTGAAGCTTTCTTT
cdr3_aa: CASSEVRVVNTEAFF

cdr3_length: 16
clone_size: -
j_call: TRBJ1-2
v_call: TRBV10-3
d_call: TRBD1
cdr3_nt: TGTGCCATCAGTGAGTCAGCAGGGGGCGCAGCGGATGGCTACCCCTTC
cdr3_aa: CAISESAGGAADGYPF

cdr3_length: 15
clone_size: -
j_call: TRBJ2-7
v_call: TRBV9
d_call: TRBD2
cdr3_nt: TGTGCCAGCAGCGCACTAGCGGGAGATGTTTACGAGCAGTACTTC
cdr3_aa: CASSALAGDVYEQYF

cdr3_length: 15
clone_size: few
j_call: TRBJ2-7
v_call: TRBV5-1
d_call: TRBD1
cdr3_nt: TGCGCCAGCAGCGTGGTAGGGGGCAGGTCCTACGAGCAGTACTTC
cdr3_aa: CASSVVGGRSYEQYF

cdr3_length: 15
clone_size: once
j_call: TRBJ2-7
v_call: TRBV18
d_call: TRBD2
cdr3_nt: TGTGCCAGCTCACCGGCTAGCGGGATCCCCTACGAGCAGTACTTC
cdr3_aa: CASSPASGIPYEQYF

cdr3_length: 16
clone_size: -
j_call: TRBJ1-5
v_call: TRBV18
d_call: -
cdr3_nt: TGTGCCAGCTCACCACAGGCACAGTATAGCAATCAGCCCCAGCATTTT
cdr3_aa: CASSPQAQYSNQPQHF

cdr3_length: 15
clone_size: few
j_call: TRBJ2-5
v_call: TRBV6-1
d_call: TRBD2
cdr3_nt: TGTGCCAGCACCATATGGACTAGTCAACAAGGGACCCAGTACTTC
cdr3_aa: CASTIWTSQQGTQYF

cdr3_length: 14
clone_size: -
j_call: TRBJ2-5
v_call: TRBV5-1
d_call: -
cdr3_nt: TGCGCCAGCAGCCCCGGGTCATCTCAAGAGACCCAGTACTTC
cdr3_aa: CASSPGSSQETQYF

cdr3_length: 15
clone_size: -
j_call: TRBJ1-6
v_call: TRBV2
d_call: TRBD1
cdr3_nt: TGTGCCAGCAGCCGGGCAAGGGGGCTCAATTCACCCCTCCACTTT
cdr3_aa: CASSRARGLNSPLHF

cdr3_length: 14
clone_size: -
j_call: TRBJ2-7
v_call: TRBV25-1
d_call: -
cdr3_nt: TGTGCCAGCAGTGCCGAGCCAGGGGACTACGAGCAGTACTTC
cdr3_aa: CASSAEPGDYEQYF

cdr3_length: 11
clone_size: few
j_call: TRBJ2-7
v_call: TRBV2
d_call: -
cdr3_nt: TGTGCCAGCAGTGGTGGGGCCGAGCAGTACTTC
cdr3_aa: CASSGGAEQYF

cdr3_length: 14
clone_size: -
j_call: TRBJ2-1
v_call: TRBV5-5
d_call: TRBD2
cdr3_nt: TGTGCCAGCAGCATACTAGCGGGGGGGCGTGAGCAGTTCTTC
cdr3_aa: CASSILAGGREQFF

cdr3_length: 16
clone_size: -
j_call: TRBJ2-1
v_call: TRBV5-1
d_call: TRBD2
cdr3_nt: TGCGCCAGCAGCTTAAGACTAGCGGGGGACTACAATGAGCAGTTCTTC
cdr3_aa: CASSLRLAGDYNEQFF

cdr3_length: 17
clone_size: -
j_call: TRBJ2-5
v_call: TRBV2
d_call: -
cdr3_nt: TGTGCCAGCAGTGATCCCGGGAGACCGGTCAGGCGGGAGACCCAGTACTTC
cdr3_aa: CASSDPGRPVRRETQYF

cdr3_length: 13
clone_size: -
j_call: TRBJ1-3
v_call: TRBV30
d_call: -
cdr3_nt: TGTGCCTGGACTACAGACTCTGGAAACACCATATATTTT
cdr3_aa: CAWTTDSGNTIYF

cdr3_length: 16
clone_size: few
j_call: TRBJ2-3
v_call: TRBV6-1
d_call: TRBD2
cdr3_nt: TGTGCCAGCAGTGAAGCGCTAGCGGGGCCGGCAGATACGCAGTATTTT
cdr3_aa: CASSEALAGPADTQYF

cdr3_length: 15
clone_size: few
j_call: TRBJ2-1
v_call: TRBV18
d_call: TRBD2
cdr3_nt: TGTGCCAGCTCACATTCCCTAGCGGCCGACAATGAGCAGTTCTTC
cdr3_aa: CASSHSLAADNEQFF

cdr3_length: 12
clone_size: few
j_call: TRBJ2-5
v_call: TRBV4-1
d_call: -
cdr3_nt: TGCGCCAGCAGCCACGGGCAAGAGACCCAGTACTTC
cdr3_aa: CASSHGQETQYF

cdr3_length: 11
clone_size: -
j_call: TRBJ2-7
v_call: TRBV27
d_call: -
cdr3_nt: TGTGCCAGCAGTTTCGGGGTCGAGCAGTACTTC
cdr3_aa: CASSFGVEQYF

cdr3_length: 13
clone_size: once
j_call: TRBJ2-7
v_call: TRBV28
d_call: -
cdr3_nt: TGTGCCAGCATCAGAACAGGGTCGGACGAGCAGTACTTC
cdr3_aa: CASIRTGSDEQYF

cdr3_length: 15
clone_size: -
j_call: TRBJ2-5
v_call: TRBV7-7
d_call: TRBD2
cdr3_nt: TGTGCCAGCAGCTTTGGTCGAGCGGGAGGAGAGACCCAGTACTTC
cdr3_aa: CASSFGRAGGETQYF

cdr3_length: 16
clone_size: few
j_call: TRBJ2-7
v_call: TRBV11-2
d_call: TRBD1
cdr3_nt: TGTGCCAGCAGCTTAGGCCCCGGGACAGGGGTTCGCGAGCAGTACTTC
cdr3_aa: CASSLGPGTGVREQYF

cdr3_length: 14
clone_size: -
j_call: TRBJ1-1
v_call: TRBV27
d_call: -
cdr3_nt: TGTGCCAGCAGTTTATTTTTTGCGGGGAGTGAAGCTTTCTTT
cdr3_aa: CASSLFFAGSEAFF

cdr3_length: 15
clone_size: few
j_call: TRBJ1-2
v_call: TRBV7-2
d_call: -
cdr3_nt: TGTGCCAGCAGCTTAGTCAGTGGGGGAGGAAACGGCTACACCTTC
cdr3_aa: CASSLVSGGGNGYTF

cdr3_length: 17
clone_size: -
j_call: TRBJ1-2
v_call: TRBV18
d_call: -
cdr3_nt: TGTGCCAGCTCGCCGAGATTACAGGGCGTTGGTAACTATGGCTACACCTTC
cdr3_aa: CASSPRLQGVGNYGYTF

cdr3_length: 14
clone_size: -
j_call: TRBJ2-2
v_call: TRBV15
d_call: -
cdr3_nt: TGTGCCACCAGCCTCGTGAGCACAGCCGGGGAGCTGTTTTTT
cdr3_aa: CATSLVSTAGELFF

cdr3_length: 15
clone_size: -
j_call: TRBJ1-5
v_call: TRBV12-5
d_call: -
cdr3_nt: TGTGCTAGTGGCCACGGTAATAGATTCAATCAGCCCCAGCATTTT
cdr3_aa: CASGHGNRFNQPQHF

cdr3_length: 15
clone_size: -
j_call: TRBJ2-7
v_call: TRBV10-3
d_call: -
cdr3_nt: TGTGCCATCAGTGAGTCGTTGGACAGCCCGACAGAGCAGTACTTC
cdr3_aa: CAISESLDSPTEQYF

cdr3_length: 16
clone_size: -
j_call: TRBJ2-7
v_call: TRBV19
d_call: -
cdr3_nt: TGTGCCAGTAGCACGAATACGGGGGACGGTAGCGACGAGCAGTACTTC
cdr3_aa: CASSTNTGDGSDEQYF

cdr3_length: 15
clone_size: -
j_call: TRBJ2-7
v_call: TRBV9
d_call: TRBD2
cdr3_nt: TGTGCCAGCAGCGTAGGTAGCGGGGGTTCCTACGAGCAGTACTTC
cdr3_aa: CASSVGSGGSYEQYF

cdr3_length: 13
clone_size: few
j_call: TRBJ2-1
v_call: TRBV30
d_call: TRBD2
cdr3_nt: TGTGCCTGGAGTGCTAGCGGGAGGGCTCGCAATTTCTTC
cdr3_aa: CAWSASGRARNFF

cdr3_length: 15
clone_size: -
j_call: TRBJ2-3
v_call: TRBV5-6
d_call: TRBD2
cdr3_nt: TGTGCCAGCAACCCGGGGGGGTGGTCCACAGATACGCAGTATTTT
cdr3_aa: CASNPGGWSTDTQYF

cdr3_length: 15
clone_size: -
j_call: TRBJ2-7
v_call: TRBV7-8
d_call: TRBD1
cdr3_nt: TGTGCCAGCAGCTTTCACAGGGGGCGGCCCTACGAGCAGTACTTC
cdr3_aa: CASSFHRGRPYEQYF

cdr3_length: 15
clone_size: -
j_call: TRBJ1-5
v_call: TRBV4-1
d_call: -
cdr3_nt: TGCGCCAGCAGCCTTAAACAGAATAGCAATCAGCCCCAGCATTTT
cdr3_aa: CASSLKQNSNQPQHF

cdr3_length: 12
clone_size: -
j_call: TRBJ2-5
v_call: TRBV5-6
d_call: -
cdr3_nt: TGTGCTAGCAGCTTCCCGCAAGAGACCCAGTACTTC
cdr3_aa: CASSFPQETQYF